This TCR beta chain was recovered during a study of blood T cell repertoires in COVID-19. The overall study: There were acute and convalescent COVID-19 samples, and they came from the United States, Italy and Spain. T cells, B-cell-depleted T cells, or PBMCs provided the cDNA or gDNA that served as material.

Under the authors' procedure: Cell counts per sample came from amplifying reference gene primers. Clones were sequenced by immunoSEQ multiplex PCR, and TCRdb holds only the in-frame ones, with some missing. The V and J calls and clone size were taken over from that table, and D and trimming were inferred from the DNA. The repertoire holds about 56,000 clones, about 85% seen once, with 13% in the top ten. This clone has just one count. The germline V gene has CDR1 SGHDN and CDR2 FVKESK. V dropped 0 bases and J dropped 0 bases, with 8 bases sitting between them. The length of the CDR3 is 15 residues. The chain recombines TRBV14 with TRBJ1-1; D is uncertain. The origin of this receptor is an elderly woman with acute or convalescent COVID-19. Sequencing was performed on peripheral blood. This chain's CDR3 is CASSQEGEMNTEAFF. For the CDR3, the DNA is TGTGCCAGCAGCCAAGAGGGAGAAATGAACACTGAAGCTTTCTTT.